The TCR beta chain described here comes from a study of T cells after yellow fever vaccination (dated by TCRdb to about 2019). The study in broad terms: The SMART-Seq v4 Ultra Low Input RNA kit was used to prepare libraries from fractions with low cell numbers. Bulk PBMC replicates and cell subsets were isolated from blood drawn at multiple timepoints before and after both primary and secondary immunization. Two healthy male donors, one aged 18 to 29 and one aged 30 to 40 years, were included in the cohort. To follow T-cell clones before and after primary and booster YFV17D yellow fever vaccination, bulk TCR alpha and beta repertoires were sequenced over time.

TCR cDNA was made using 5'RACE template switching, a step that added a universal primer site and unique molecular identifiers. cDNA synthesis was primed from both the TCR alpha and TCR beta constant segments. Library amplification involved two PCR steps, and the second step added sample barcodes and sequencing adapters. Sequencing of libraries was performed on Illumina HiSeq 2500 (2x100 bp) or NovaSeq (2x150 bp). As for how the authors treated the data: MIGEC handled demultiplexing of reads and collapsing into UMI consensus sequences, while MiXCR performed V(D)J alignment. Clonotypes responding to the vaccine were identified with edgeR on replicate PBMC samples, with the criteria of FDR below 0.01 and a log2 fold change above 5 up to day 15. CD4 or CD8 identity was assigned to each bulk clonotype according to whether the clonotype was present at higher abundance in the sequenced CD4 repertoire or the sequenced CD8 repertoire. The public reads were reprocessed in TCRdb via fastp at Q25 and MiXCR, keeping in-frame beta chains. One record per CDR3 amino acid sequence lists the most common genes and DNA. These V and J calls are TCRdb output, not the study's own analysis. This sample holds 120,000 or so distinct CDR3 sequences; roughly 7.2% were observed only once. The top ten constitute over 2.5% of the sample.

The junction shows trimming of 6 bases on V and 0 bases on J, plus 12 bases between the germline ends. From cysteine to phenylalanine, the CDR3 is 15 amino acids long. Kept here is only the CDR3 DNA, which spans 45 bases and is read in frame from base 1. The germline V gene specifies SGHTA as CDR1 and FQGNSA as CDR2. The label giving this sample's treatment or condition can be read as: live attenuated yellow fever vaccine strain. PBMCs were isolated from peripheral blood using a standard Ficoll-Paque protocol. CD4 and CD8 T-cell fractions were isolated with Dynabeads CD4 and CD8 positive selection kits. TriZol was used to extract RNA from bulk PBMCs, from CD4 and CD8 fractions, and from dextramer-positive and dextramer-negative fractions. Summary of the overall study and its limitations: The study included only two donors, which limits how far the findings can be generalized. Most clones expanded after primary vaccination (almost 98% of CD4 and roughly 88% of CD8) were re-detected after the booster, suggesting that broad memory maintenance occurred. A small fraction of clonotypes showed up in both the CD4 and CD8 compartments, probably as a result of convergent recombination. Compared with the primary T-cell response, the secondary T-cell response was faster but weaker, reaching its peak on day 5 rather than on day 15. Because abundant contaminating clonotypes from the bulk population could be contained in FACS-sorted repertoires, computational filtering was required.

This clonotype was found many times. The clone's antigen remains unknown. The record has no base qualities; no much larger clone is one base away. Specimen: CD4+ T cells sorted from PBMCs, collected about 41 days after the first yellow fever vaccination. Here the chain combines TRBV7-2 and TRBJ1-3; tentative D gene TRBD1, with 6 bases matching. The sequence derives from a man aged 18 to 29 who received the YFV17D yellow fever vaccine. The sequenced DNA is TGTGCCAGCAGTCCTCAGGGGAACTCTGGAAACACCATATATTTT. The resulting protein is CASSPQGNSGNTIYF. The variable domain in full, with residues beyond the CDR3 obtained from the reference TRBV7-2 and TRBJ1-3 genes, is GAGVSQSPSNKVTEKGKDVELRCDPISGHTALYWYRQSLGQGLEFLIYFQGNSAPDKSGLPSDRFSAERTGGSVSTLTIQRTQQEDSAVYLCASSPQGNSGNTIYFGEGSWLTVV.